This T cell receptor beta chain derives from a study of blood T cell repertoires in COVID-19. Study information: COVID-19 samples collected from the United States, Italy and Spain covered acute and convalescent phases. Nucleic acid was either cDNA or gDNA, and it came from T cells, B-cell-depleted T cells, or PBMCs.

Under the authors' procedure: Nucleated cell counts were estimated from reference gene primer amplification. Profiling relied on immunoSEQ multiplex PCR, and the TCRdb table lists in-frame clones only, not all of them. That table supplies the V and J calls and clone size; D and trimming were determined from the DNA. Of about 240,000 clones listed, more than 75% are singletons. V lost 1 base, J lost 3 bases, and 7 bases lay in between. This CDR3 contains 13 residues. CDR1 SNHLY and CDR2 FYNNEI come from the germline V gene. The table lists this clone with a count of one. This clonotype was sampled from a woman between 40 and 55 years old who had recovered from COVID-19. This chain joins TRBV2 and TRBJ2-7; D ambiguous. The sample consisted of peripheral blood. The CDR3 region is CASSEGPNYEQYV. The CDR3, as DNA: TGTGCCAGCAGTGAAGGGCCGAACTACGAGCAGTACGTC.